This paragraph reports one TCR beta chain. Its antigen remains unknown. This specimen comes from a study of OX40 agonist ivuxolimab in advanced cancers. Overall study context: A history of anti-PD-1, anti-PD-L1 or anti-CTLA-4 therapy was acceptable, and roughly 40% had some. Study outcomes and limitations: Partly responding patients at 0.1-3.0 mg/kg showed some of the smallest clonal expansion. Clonal expansion from baseline to week 6 occurred in both CD4+ and CD8+ T cells.

Measured with immunoSEQ multiplex PCR; TCRdb has only the in-frame clones, and not every one. The sample comprises tens of thousands of clones, about 86% of which are singletons, and about 1% rests with the top ten. Drawing of blood for sampling happened at baseline, at cycle 4 day 1, and at cycle 7 day 1. Germline CDR1 and CDR2: SGHTA and FQGNSA. This CDR3 is built from 15 residues. After removal of 2 bases from V and 6 bases from J, the junction contained 5 bases not matched to a gene. The genes are TRBV7-2 and TRBJ1-5, with TRBD1 identical over 9 bases. This TCR derives from an adult with an advanced solid tumor such as melanoma, head and neck, liver or kidney cancer. The sample was CD4+ or CD8+ T cells sorted from blood, taken in a trial of the OX40 agonist ivuxolimab. The chain's CDR3 is CASSLNRGRGQPQHF. CDR3 nucleotide sequence: TGTGCCAGCAGCTTAAACAGGGGGCGAGGTCAGCCCCAGCATTTT.